This T cell receptor beta chain was recovered during a study of blood T cell repertoires in COVID-19. Looking at the study overall: Acute and convalescent COVID-19 samples came from the United States, Italy and Spain. T cells, B-cell-depleted T cells, or PBMCs supplied cDNA or gDNA.

Per the study methods: Reference gene primers were amplified, and this amplification served to estimate nucleated cell counts. Repertoires were generated with immunoSEQ multiplex PCR, while TCRdb's copy carries only in-frame clones and drops some. V, J and clone size derive from that table, while D and trimming were established from the DNA sequence. The table includes more than 80,000 clones, 80% to 85% detected once. The junction had 2 bases not matched to a gene; V was cut back by 3 bases and J by 6 bases. This CDR3 comprises 13 residues. Per germline, CDR1 SGHTA and CDR2 FQGNSA. The gene calls are TRBV7-2 and TRBJ1-1, with 9 bases that match TRBD1. The source material was peripheral blood. This receptor was identified in a woman of 80 years or more with active or convalescent COVID-19. Written as DNA, the CDR3 is TGTGCCAGCAGCTTCACAGGGGGCTCTGAAGCTTTCTTT. Translating it yields CASSFTGGSEAFF.